Below, 26 T cell receptor beta chains from the same sample are listed, as sequenced in a study of shared clonotypes between healthy human individuals. Assay: immunoSEQ multiplex PCR; the TCRdb copy retains only in-frame clones and omits some. The table records around 500,000 clones, 60% to 80% of them present only once. Sequenced material: PBMCs. Receptor source: a middle-aged woman in good health. Some clones in this sample may be carry-over from other donors' samples.

The CDR3 region has the DNA TGTGCCTCCAGAGCAGGACTAGCGATCGAGCAGTACTTC. The encoded protein is CASRAGLAIEQYF. The chain joins TRBV19 to TRBJ2-7, with 9 positions matching TRBD2. CDR1 LNHDA and CDR2 SQIVND come from the germline V gene (reference sequence). The V and J ends lost 11 bases and 6 bases, in that order; junction bases with no gene match: 11. The CDR3 is made up of 13 amino acids.

This clone was seen only once. The J gene is TRBJ2-7, the V gene TRBV28, with 9 nucleotides matching TRBD1. The germline gives CDR1 MDHEN, CDR2 SYDVKM. The CDR3 spans 13 residues. Losses at the gene ends were 6 bases for V and 3 bases for J; bases not matched to a gene: 3. DNA of the CDR3: TGTGCCAGCAGCGGGACAGGGTACTACGAGCAGTACTTC. Amino acids: CASSGTGYYEQYF.

This sequence joins TRBV4-1 and TRBJ1-5; a possible D gene is TRBD1 (5 bases). Germline values: CDR1 MGHRA, CDR2 YSYEKL. The V end was cut by 1 base, the J end by 2 bases, with 15 bases between. The CDR3 is 17 amino acids. In DNA form, the CDR3 reads TGCGCCAGCAGCCAAGGGGGTAGGGGCCTCGGCAATCAGCCCCAGCATTTT. Translation: CASSQGGRGLGNQPQHF.

The chain has TRBV5-4 and TRBJ2-7; D not certain. The germline CDR1 and CDR2 sequences are SGHNT and YYREEE (reference sequence). This CDR3 comprises 12 residues. With 2 bases removed from V and 5 bases from J, the gap between germline ends came to 8 bases. CDR3 sequence: CASSLYSNEQYF. The CDR3 DNA follows: TGTGCCAGCAGCTTATATTCGAACGAGCAGTACTTC.

The chain links TRBV7-2 to TRBJ1-5; D is unresolved. Trimming stripped 4 bases from V and 3 bases from J, with 10 bases between. The CDR3 has 14 amino acids. The germline CDR1 and CDR2 sequences are SGHTA and FQGNSA. The CDR3 is CASSYQEYNQPQHF. The CDR3 DNA reads TGTGCCAGCAGCTATCAGGAGTACAATCAGCCCCAGCATTTT.

The genes are TRBV6-6 and TRBJ1-1, with 7 bases that match TRBD1. The germline V gene has CDR1 MNHNY and CDR2 SVGAGI (reference sequence). Unmatched junction bases numbered 15, after V lost 7 bases and J lost 4 bases. This CDR3 comprises 16 residues. The CDR3 sequence: CASTRREGALSTEAFF. In DNA, the CDR3 is TGTGCCAGCACCCGCCGGGAGGGGGCGCTTAGCACTGAAGCTTTCTTT.

This clone was detected only a few times. V usage is TRBV5-1 and J usage is TRBJ1-4; D possibly corresponds to TRBD1 (6 bases). Germline V gene data show CDR1 as SGHRS and CDR2 as YFSETQ. The length of the CDR3 is 14 residues. The ends were cut back, 4 bases at V and 8 bases at J, with 15 bases in the middle. CDR3 in DNA: TGCGCCAGCAGCGGTACCGGGACACCGGAAAAACTGTTTTTT. This encodes CASSGTGTPEKLFF.

This clone was observed a single time. The chain carries TRBV6-5 and TRBJ1-1; D might be TRBD1 (6 bases). This CDR3 region has 13 residues. Trimming took 5 bases from V and 5 from J, leaving 12 bases between them. CDR1 and CDR2 (germline): MNHEY, SVGAGI. CDR3 bases: TGTGCCAGCAGTGAAGCGAGGGGGACTGAAGCTTTCTTT. Amino acids: CASSEARGTEAFF.

This clone was counted once. The J gene is TRBJ2-3, the V gene TRBV18, with unresolved D. Per germline, CDR1 KGHSH and CDR2 LQKENI. The CDR3 has 12 amino acids. V lost 1 base, J lost 4 bases, and 3 bases lay in between. The DNA for the CDR3 is TGTGCCAGCTCACCACAGGCAGATACGCAGTATTTT. This encodes CASSPQADTQYF.

This clone was recorded at least ten times. The same CDR3 arises from other DNA sequences in this sample as well. This chain uses TRBV30 with TRBJ1-2, with 12 nucleotides matching TRBD1. CDR3 size: 16 residues. Trimming took 1 base from V and 4 from J; bases not matched to a gene: 7. Germline V CDR1 and CDR2: GTSNPN, SVGIG (reference sequence). The CDR3 DNA reads as TGTGCCTGGAGTGCGGGACAGGGGGCTCCTATCTATGGCTACACCTTC. It is translated as CAWSAGQGAPIYGYTF.

In DNA, the CDR3 is TGTGCCTGGGATAAAGCCGGAGGTCAGCCCCAGCATTTT. Amino acid sequence: CAWDKAGGQPQHF. The chain recombines TRBV30 with TRBJ1-5; D is undetermined. Germline CDR1 is GTSNPN and CDR2 is SVGIG (reference sequence). The CDR3 consists of 13 residues. Trimming stripped 5 bases from V and 6 bases from J, with 14 bases between.

For this clone: Other nucleotide sequences in the sample specify the same CDR3. The chain combines TRBV9 with TRBJ2-1; the D gene is possibly TRBD2 (6 bases). CDR1 and CDR2 (germline): SGDLS, YYNGEE. V was clipped by 0 bases and J by 2 bases, with 9 bases between them. CDR3 size: 15 residues. CDR3 in DNA: TGTGCCAGCAGCGTAGATAGCGGTCCCTACAATGAGCAGTTCTTC. This gives the protein CASSVDSGPYNEQFF.

Comments on this clone: A junction end diverges from the germline sequence, so it may reflect a read error. This CDR3 reads CASSSSTGRNNPPLHF. The CDR3 region has the DNA TGTGCCAGTAGTTCGTCAACCGGACGGAATAATCCACCCCTCCACTTT. The V and J genes are TRBV19 and TRBJ1-6; D uncertain. The CDR3 spans 16 residues. Germline V gene lookup returns CDR1 LNHDA and CDR2 SQIVND (reference sequence). Variable domain in full (rest from reference TRBV19 and TRBJ1-6): DGGITQSPKYLFRKEGQNVTLSCEQNLNHDAMYWYRQDPGQGLRLIYYSQIVNDFQKGDIAEGYSVSREKKESFPLTVTSAQKNPTAFYLCASSSSTGRNNPPLHFGNGTRLTVT.

CDR3 DNA: TGTGCCAGCAAAACTAGCGGAGGGAGGGCCGAGCAGTACTTC. Its protein product is CASKTSGGRAEQYF. The rearrangement uses TRBV6-1 and TRBJ2-7; 8 bases match TRBD2. This CDR3 is 14 amino acids long. Per the germline V gene, CDR1 is MNHNS and CDR2 is SASEGT. V lost 7 bases to trimming and J lost 6 bases; unmatched junction nucleotides: 11.

The chain has TRBV18 and TRBJ1-3; D might be TRBD1 (5 bases). The CDR3 is 17 residues long. From germline, CDR1 is KGHSH and CDR2 LQKENI. Trimming pared 1 base from V and 2 bases from J, leaving 15 bases between. CDR3 in DNA: TGTGCCAGCTCACCACAGGCTGCAGGGACGGCTGGAAACACCATATATTTT. This sequence encodes CASSPQAAGTAGNTIYF.

The chain recombines TRBV2 with TRBJ1-4, with D tentatively TRBD1 (6 bases). With 2 bases removed from V and 8 bases from J, the gap between germline ends came to 12 bases. CDR1 and CDR2 from the germline V gene are SNHLY and FYNNEI. This CDR3 is built from 14 residues. The CDR3 region has the DNA TGTGCCAGCAGTGAATCCCATGGGGGCGAAAAACTGTTTTTT. Protein sequence: CASSESHGGEKLFF.

Comments on this clone: Distinct nucleotide sequences in the sample also encode this CDR3. The chain has TRBV28 and TRBJ2-7; 8 bases are shared with TRBD1. Trimming removed 3 bases from V and 1 base from J; junction bases left unmatched: 5. The CDR3 consists of 15 residues. Germline assignment: CDR1 MDHEN and CDR2 SYDVKM. The CDR3 nucleotides read TGTGCCAGCAGTTTGCCTGGGACAGGTTCCTACGAGCAGTACTTC. Translating gives CASSLPGTGSYEQYF.

The V and J genes are TRBV7-6 and TRBJ1-2; 7 nucleotides line up with TRBD1. The CDR3 totals 15 residues. J gave up 1 base and V 5 bases, and 7 bases lay outside the gene matches. The germline CDR1 and CDR2 sequences are SGHVS and FNYEAQ. The CDR3 loop reads CASSARGQHNYGYTF. The DNA for the CDR3 is TGTGCCAGCAGCGCCCGGGGACAGCATAACTATGGCTACACCTTC.

The chain joins TRBV15 to TRBJ2-5, with 13 bases fitting TRBD2. CDR3 size: 16 residues. V lost 3 bases, J lost 6 bases, and 7 bases stayed unmatched. CDR1 LNHNV and CDR2 YYDKDF come from the germline V gene (reference sequence). CDR3 DNA: TGTGCCACCAGCAGCCTACGGACTAGCGGGAGTCAGACCCAGTACTTC. This translates into CATSSLRTSGSQTQYF.

This clone occurred once. This chain joins TRBV28 and TRBJ2-2; TRBD2 aligns across 9 bases. Germline CDR1 MDHEN, CDR2 SYDVKM. Unmatched junction bases numbered 5, after V lost 6 bases and J lost 3 bases. The CDR3 runs 15 residues. CDR3 loop: CASRGGRAYTGELFF. The DNA for the CDR3 is TGTGCCAGCAGGGGCGGGAGGGCCTACACCGGGGAGCTGTTTTTT.

The chain's CDR3 is CASSLEEGETQYF. DNA of the CDR3: TGTGCCAGCAGCTTGGAAGAGGGGGAGACCCAGTACTTC. V usage is TRBV5-6 and J usage is TRBJ2-5; D tentatively reads TRBD1 or TRBD2 (5 bases each). V was cut by 0 bases and J by 5 bases, with 8 bases left in between. CDR3 length: 13 residues. Germline V gene lookup returns CDR1 SGHDT and CDR2 YYEEEE.

The J gene is TRBJ2-3, the V gene TRBV19; the match to TRBD1 covers 10 bases. V lost 6 bases and J lost 4; bases outside the gene matches: 10. CDR3 length: 16 residues. Germline CDR1 is LNHDA and CDR2 is SQIVND (reference sequence). CDR3 sequence reads: CASSRYSGTGADTQYF. CDR3 nucleotides: TGTGCCAGTAGCCGTTACTCCGGGACAGGGGCAGATACGCAGTATTTT.

This clone was counted a few times. The chain recombines TRBV18 with TRBJ1-2, with 9 bases identical to TRBD1. With V trimmed by 5 bases and J by 4 bases, 8 bases remained unmatched. This CDR3 is 15 amino acids long. Looked up from germline, CDR1 is KGHSH and CDR2 is LQKENI. CDR3 coding DNA: TGTGCCAGCTCAACACTGGGACAGGGAGGCTATGGCTACACCTTC. Protein product: CASSTLGQGGYGYTF.

In regard to this clone: With a much larger clone just one base away, this may be a read error. The same CDR3 can be traced to other DNA sequences in this sample. The rearrangement joins TRBV28 to TRBJ2-7; D is ambiguous. Germline V lookup: CDR1 MDHEN, CDR2 SYDVKM. The CDR3 totals 11 residues. Trimming pared 2 bases from V and 4 bases from J, leaving 3 bases between. CDR3 nucleotide sequence: TGTGCCAGCAGTTTAAGGTACGAGCAGTACTTC. It is translated as CASSLRYEQYF.

The J gene is TRBJ2-1, the V gene TRBV7-3; D perhaps matches TRBD1 (5 bases). The CDR3 spans 15 residues. Looked up from germline, CDR1 is SGHTA and CDR2 is FQGTGA. V dropped 2 bases and J dropped 2 bases, with 10 bases sitting between them. Here the CDR3 reads CASSLEGATYNEQFF. The CDR3, as DNA: TGTGCCAGCAGCTTAGAAGGGGCAACCTACAATGAGCAGTTCTTC.

In its sample, this clone was seen a few times. This chain connects TRBV14 to TRBJ2-7, with 7 nucleotides matching TRBD2. CDR3 length: 15 amino acids. Germline assignment: CDR1 SGHDN and CDR2 FVKESK. V was pared by 0 bases and J by 5 bases, with 7 bases of the junction left unmatched. The CDR3 here is CASSQDRREYDEQYF. In nucleotides, the CDR3 is TGTGCCAGCAGCCAAGATAGGCGGGAGTACGACGAGCAGTACTTC.